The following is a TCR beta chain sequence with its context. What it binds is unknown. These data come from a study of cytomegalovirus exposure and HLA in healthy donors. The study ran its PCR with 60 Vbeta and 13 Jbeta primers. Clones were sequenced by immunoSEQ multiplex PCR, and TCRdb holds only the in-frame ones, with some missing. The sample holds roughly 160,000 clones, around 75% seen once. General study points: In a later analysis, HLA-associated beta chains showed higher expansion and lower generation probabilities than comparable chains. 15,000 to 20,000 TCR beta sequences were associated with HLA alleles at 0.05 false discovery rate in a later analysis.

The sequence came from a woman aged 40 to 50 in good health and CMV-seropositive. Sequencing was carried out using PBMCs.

CDR3 protein: CASKEEGSNTEAFF. The CDR3 coding sequence is TGTGCCAGCAAAGAGGAAGGGAGTAACACTGAAGCTTTCTTT. The chain recombines TRBV2 with TRBJ1-1; no clear D. The CDR3 covers 14 residues. V lost 7 bases, J lost 2 bases, and 14 bases lay in between. Germline CDR1 reads SNHLY; CDR2 reads FYNNEI.